There are a few counts of the clone carrying this T cell receptor beta chain. Its antigen is unidentified. The TCR beta cDNA libraries contained unique molecular identifiers. TCRdb redid the calling of the PCR reads with MiXCR, one entry per CDR3 protein. The sample includes approximately 730,000 distinct CDR3 sequences, around 42% seen only once; the top ten take 4% to 5%. The entry originates in a study of post-analysis software for immune sequencing data. The germline gives CDR1 SGDLS, CDR2 YYNGEE. The CDR3 loop spans 15 amino acids. The ends were cut back, 0 bases at V and 3 bases at J, with 9 bases in the middle. Study-level findings and limits: A handful of TRBV segments were significantly more frequent in patients than in controls. TRBV5-6, TRBV5-1 and TRBV20-1 were among these segments. F measure clustering grouped samples strongly by preparation batch. Compared with controls, patients showed significantly lower normalized Chao1 diversity.

Source material: blood. This sequence originates from a girl aged 5 to 17 with multiple sclerosis. The chain links TRBV9 to TRBJ1-4; weak D call: TRBD1 (5 bases). CDR3 sequence (DNA): TGTGCCAGCAGCGTAGAAGGCAGGGCTAATGAAAAACTGTTTTTT. The encoded protein is CASSVEGRANEKLFF.